This T cell receptor (beta chain) was sequenced during a study of T cell responses to AZD1222 COVID-19 vaccine. Across the study: Second-dose timings of about 4 or about 12 weeks were pooled.

The protocol was immunoSEQ multiplex PCR, while the TCRdb copy is restricted to in-frame clones and leaves out a portion. Of under 150,000 clones in the sample, 70% to 90% were seen once. The length of the CDR3 is 14 residues. Germline V gene lookup returns CDR1 SGHAT and CDR2 FQNNGV. Trimming left V 5 bases short and J 7 bases short, with 12 bases between. General observations from the study: Spike-wide vaccine-associated CD4 TCRs dominated at 160-218 and 743-854. Every sample of the repertoires postdated the peak T cell response. Donors were chiefly white British, with a greater number of females, and clonal diversity was perhaps underestimated.

This clone was counted once. Its antigen is unidentified. The TCR comes from an adult in good health. This chain joins TRBV11-2 and TRBJ1-6; D remains unclear. Material: peripheral blood, obtained on day 0 of AZD1222 vaccination. CDR3: CASSLAGANSPLHF. The CDR3 DNA reads TGTGCCAGCAGCCTTGCAGGTGCCAATTCACCCCTCCACTTT.